The T cell receptor beta chain under discussion was sequenced for a study of Ad26.COV2.S vaccination and SARS-CoV-2 variants. Study background: Ad26.COV2.S was injected intramuscularly once or twice, 56 days apart. Study outcomes and limitations: Reportedly, spike-specific CD8+ and CD4+ T cell responses achieved substantial breadth once vaccination had taken place. Spike-specific TCR breadth was greater after Ad26.COV2.S than placebo.

As concerns this clone: The antigen remains unidentified.

Treatment indicated: approximately 18 received Ad26.COV2.S at low or high dose, single or two shots; 5 received placebo; per-sample allocation not given. The investigators took samples on day 63 after the first vaccine or placebo injection. The CDR3 is 13 residues long. Germline values: CDR1 MNHEY, CDR2 SVGAGI. The germline V and J ends were trimmed by 8 bases and 7 bases, with 12 bases remaining between them. Assay used: immunoSEQ multiplex PCR; TCRdb lists only in-frame clones, some missing. The data show 350,000 to 400,000 clones, approximately 86% seen once. The source was peripheral blood, collected in a trial of Ad26.COV2.S vaccine versus placebo. The source is a person aged 18-65 years who received the Ad26.COV2.S COVID-19 vaccine or a placebo. The rearrangement links TRBV6-5 to TRBJ1-6; maybe TRBD1 (6 bases). CDR3 sequence reads: CASAPDRNSPLHF. In nucleotides, the CDR3 is TGTGCCAGCGCCCCGGACAGAAATTCACCCCTCCACTTT.